This entry features one TCR beta chain sequence. What it binds is unknown. CDR1 SQVTM and CDR2 ANQGSEA come from the germline V gene. The CDR3 contains 12 residues. V lost 7 bases, J lost 6 bases, and 15 bases lay in between. The sample belongs to a study of T cell responses to AZD1222 COVID-19 vaccine. Whole-study findings and limits: Nearly half of unique spike-specific TCRs reportedly avoided B.1.351 and B.1.1.7 mutated regions. White British ancestry dominated among donors, who included more females, and clonal diversity was possibly underestimated.

The data were produced by immunoSEQ multiplex PCR, yet TCRdb's version contains in-frame clones alone and is incomplete. The sample includes more than 70,000 clones, less than 90% of them seen just once. This receptor was taken from an adult who received the AZD1222 COVID-19 vaccine. The chain employs TRBV29-1 and TRBJ1-2; D is ambiguous. Sample: peripheral blood, taken 28 days after the second AZD1222 dose. The CDR3 DNA follows: TGCAGCGCTATGGTCCAGGCCAATGGCTACACCTTC. Its protein product is CSAMVQANGYTF.